Below are 4 T cell receptor beta chains sequenced from a single sample in a study of blood T cell repertoires in COVID-19 (dated by TCRdb to 2020 to 2021). Receptor amplification or capture employed the immunoSEQ multiplex PCR assay. As stored in TCRdb, this immuneACCESS dataset retains in-frame rearrangements with V and J assigned. A fraction of the clones does not appear; measured against another copy, unresolved V genes explain less than half of the discrepancy, and the remainder lacks a known reason. The sample yields around 140,000 clones; approximately 87% were counted once. About 11% of the sample rests with the top ten. Sequences were obtained from PBMCs or T cells enriched from blood (not recorded which). Receptor source: a man aged 60 to 75 who had recovered from COVID-19.

The chain couples TRBV5-1 to TRBJ1-2; no clear D gene. CDR1 SGHRS and CDR2 YFSETQ come from the germline V gene. Trimming removed 0 bases at V and 8 bases at J, with 26 bases between. This CDR3 spans 18 amino acids. The CDR3 loop is CASSLAWSAGGKGWGYTF. The CDR3 DNA reads TGCGCCAGCAGCTTGGCCTGGTCGGCCGGAGGGAAGGGTTGGGGCTACACCTTC.

The rearrangement uses TRBV5-5 and TRBJ2-5; D is undetermined. The CDR3 has 13 residues. Deletions cut 0 bases from V and 5 bases from J, with 8 bases between. Germline V gives CDR1 SGHKS, CDR2 YYEKEE (reference sequence). CDR3 sequence reads: CASSLVSGETQYF. The CDR3 region has the DNA TGTGCCAGCAGCTTGGTGTCCGGTGAGACCCAGTACTTC.

This clone occurred a few times. This sequence joins TRBV13 and TRBJ2-7; D possibly corresponds to TRBD1 (6 bases). Trimming cost V 4 bases and J 5 bases, with 9 bases left between them. This CDR3 comprises 12 residues. Germline V gene data show CDR1 as PRHDT and CDR2 as FYEKMQ (reference sequence). The CDR3 spells CASSWGHHEQYF. Here the CDR3 DNA reads TGTGCCAGCAGCTGGGGACACCACGAGCAGTACTTC.

The chain is built from TRBV6-5 and TRBJ1-1; 7 bases align to TRBD1. V was clipped by 0 bases and J by 5 bases; unmatched bases: 6. Looked up from germline, CDR1 is MNHEY and CDR2 is SVGAGI. This CDR3 contains 15 residues. The CDR3 region has the DNA TGTGCCAGCAGTTACTCGACTCGACAGGGAACTGAAGCTTTCTTT. Encoded protein: CASSYSTRQGTEAFF.